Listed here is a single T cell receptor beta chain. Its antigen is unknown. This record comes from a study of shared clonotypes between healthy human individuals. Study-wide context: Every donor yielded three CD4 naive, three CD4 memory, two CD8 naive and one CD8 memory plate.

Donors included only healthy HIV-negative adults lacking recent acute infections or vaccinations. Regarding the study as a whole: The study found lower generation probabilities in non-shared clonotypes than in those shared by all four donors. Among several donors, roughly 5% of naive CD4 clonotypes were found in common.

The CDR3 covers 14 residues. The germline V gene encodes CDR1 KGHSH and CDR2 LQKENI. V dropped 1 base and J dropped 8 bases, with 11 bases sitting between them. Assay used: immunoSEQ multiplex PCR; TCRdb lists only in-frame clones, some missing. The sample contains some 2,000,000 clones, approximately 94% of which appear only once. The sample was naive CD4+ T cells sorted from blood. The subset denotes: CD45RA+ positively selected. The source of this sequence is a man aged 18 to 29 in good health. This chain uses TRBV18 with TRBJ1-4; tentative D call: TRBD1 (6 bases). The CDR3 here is CASSPRGGAEKLFF. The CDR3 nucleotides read TGTGCCAGCTCACCACGTGGGGGCGCGGAAAAACTGTTTTTT.